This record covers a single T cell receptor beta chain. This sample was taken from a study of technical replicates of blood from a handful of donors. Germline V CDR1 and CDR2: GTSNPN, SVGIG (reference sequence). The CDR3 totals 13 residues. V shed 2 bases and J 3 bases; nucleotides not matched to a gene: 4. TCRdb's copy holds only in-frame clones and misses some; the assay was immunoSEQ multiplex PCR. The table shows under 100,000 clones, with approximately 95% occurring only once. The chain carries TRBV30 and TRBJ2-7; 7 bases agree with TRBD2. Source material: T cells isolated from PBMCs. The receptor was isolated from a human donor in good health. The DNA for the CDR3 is TGTGCCTGGAGTACAGGACTAGGCTACGAGCAGTACTTC. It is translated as CAWSTGLGYEQYF.